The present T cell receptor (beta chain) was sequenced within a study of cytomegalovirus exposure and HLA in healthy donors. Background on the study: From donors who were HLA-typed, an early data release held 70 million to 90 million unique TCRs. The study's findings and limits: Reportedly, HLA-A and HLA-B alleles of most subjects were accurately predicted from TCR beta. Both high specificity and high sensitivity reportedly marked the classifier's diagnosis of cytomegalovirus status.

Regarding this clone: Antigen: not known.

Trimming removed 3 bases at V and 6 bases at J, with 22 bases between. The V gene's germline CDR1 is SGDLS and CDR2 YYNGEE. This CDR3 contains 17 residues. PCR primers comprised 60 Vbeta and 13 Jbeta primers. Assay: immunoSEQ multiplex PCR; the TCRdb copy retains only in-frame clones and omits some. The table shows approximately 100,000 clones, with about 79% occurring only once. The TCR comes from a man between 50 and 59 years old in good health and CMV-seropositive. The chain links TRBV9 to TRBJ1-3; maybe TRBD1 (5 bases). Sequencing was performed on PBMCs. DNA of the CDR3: TGTGCCAGCAGCGCCTTAATTGGGAGTTCGGGGGAAAACACCATATATTTT. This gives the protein CASSALIGSSGENTIYF.